A single sample gave rise to the 16 T cell receptor beta chains below, sequenced in a study of cytomegalovirus exposure and HLA in healthy donors. The PCR contained 60 Vbeta and 13 Jbeta primers. Using immunoSEQ multiplex PCR, the repertoire was profiled, and TCRdb retains in-frame clones only, with some absent. Of about 120,000 clones in the sample, 80% to 90% are singletons; the top ten hold 1.5% to 2%. Sequencing was done on a sample of PBMCs. The origin of the receptors is a man aged 35 to 55 in good health and CMV-seronegative.

V gene TRBV5-1 combines with J gene TRBJ1-3, with D perhaps TRBD1 (5 bases). CDR3 length equals 16 residues. Germline V gives CDR1 SGHRS, CDR2 YFSETQ. Trimming left V 4 bases short and J 2 bases short, with 16 bases between. Here the CDR3 reads CASSVAPGEAGNTIYF. CDR3 DNA: TGCGCCAGCAGCGTGGCTCCGGGGGAGGCTGGAAACACCATATATTTT.

The V gene is TRBV19, the J gene TRBJ2-5; D is unclear. Trimming pared 3 bases from V and 5 bases from J, leaving 10 bases between. CDR3 length: 13 residues. Germline V gene data show CDR1 as LNHDA and CDR2 as SQIVND (reference sequence). The CDR3 reads CASSIWRRETQYF. In DNA form, the CDR3 reads TGTGCCAGTAGTATCTGGCGGCGGGAGACCCAGTACTTC.

The chain is built from TRBV5-1 and TRBJ1-2; D unclear. The germline V and J ends were trimmed by 4 bases and 4 bases, with 8 bases remaining between them. The V gene's germline CDR1 is SGHRS and CDR2 YFSETQ. This CDR3 has 12 residues. DNA of the CDR3: TGCGCCAGCAGCGAGGGAGCCTATGGCTACACCTTC. It encodes CASSEGAYGYTF.

This clone was observed a single time. The rearrangement links TRBV18 to TRBJ1-5; possible D gene TRBD1, 5 bases. Looked up from germline, CDR1 is KGHSH and CDR2 is LQKENI. V dropped 1 base and J dropped 7 bases, with 8 bases sitting between them. The length of the CDR3 is 13 residues. The CDR3 loop reads CASSPLRDQPQHF. The CDR3 nucleotides read TGTGCCAGCTCACCACTGCGGGACCAGCCCCAGCATTTT.

This sequence joins TRBV6-6 and TRBJ1-3, with D possibly being TRBD1 (5 bases). Trimming removed 5 bases at V and 0 bases at J, with 8 bases between. From germline, CDR1 is MNHNY and CDR2 SVGAGI (reference sequence). This CDR3 contains 14 residues. CDR3 sequence: CASSQGDSGNTIYF. The CDR3 DNA reads TGTGCCAGCAGTCAAGGGGACTCTGGAAACACCATATATTTT.

The rearrangement joins TRBV19 to TRBJ2-5; D is uncertain. Trimming left V 1 base short and J 2 bases short, with 14 bases between. Germline V gives CDR1 LNHDA, CDR2 SQIVND (reference sequence). CDR3 size: 16 residues. The CDR3 DNA follows: TGTGCCAGTAGTATAGGGGCCAATCGCTGGCAAGAGACCCAGTACTTC. Protein: CASSIGANRWQETQYF. The whole variable domain, remainder taken from reference TRBV19 and TRBJ2-5, is DGGITQSPKYLFRKEGQNVTLSCEQNLNHDAMYWYRQDPGQGLRLIYYSQIVNDFQKGDIAEGYSVSREKKESFPLTVTSAQKNPTAFYLCASSIGANRWQETQYFGPGTRLLVL.

The genes are TRBV5-1 and TRBJ2-1, with 13 bases that match TRBD2. The length of the CDR3 is 15 residues. Germline trimming cut 7 bases from V and 8 bases from J; bases unmatched to any gene: 9. CDR1 and CDR2 (germline): SGHRS, YFSETQ. This chain's CDR3 is CASGPTSGRAHEQFF. CDR3 DNA sequence: TGCGCCAGCGGCCCCACTAGCGGGAGGGCTCATGAGCAGTTCTTC.

The chain couples TRBV6-6 to TRBJ1-5, with 7 nucleotides matching TRBD1. The germline CDR1 and CDR2 sequences are MNHNY and SVGAGI (reference sequence). Unmatched junction bases numbered 9, after V lost 6 bases and J lost 4 bases. The CDR3 covers 15 residues. In nucleotides, the CDR3 is TGTGCCAGCAGACCTCCGGGACAGATAAATCAGCCCCAGCATTTT. It is translated as CASRPPGQINQPQHF.

To note about this clone: Relative to the germline gene, one junction end is altered; a read error may explain this. The chain has TRBV2 and TRBJ1-1; no firm D call. CDR3 length: 14 residues. Germline values: CDR1 SNHLY, CDR2 FYNNEI. The CDR3 loop is CASSDKREFDWVLF. CDR3 in DNA: TGTGCCAGCAGTGATAAACGGGAGTTCGACTGGGTTCTCTTT.

This rearrangement joins TRBV27 to TRBJ2-7; maybe TRBD2 (5 bases). The CDR3 loop spans 13 amino acids. Germline CDR1 reads MNHEY; CDR2 reads SMNVEV (reference sequence). With 4 bases removed from V and 6 bases from J, the gap between germline ends came to 13 bases. The CDR3: CASSSSPSGEQYF. The CDR3 DNA reads as TGTGCCAGCAGTTCTAGCCCCTCGGGCGAGCAGTACTTC.

The V gene is TRBV19, the J gene TRBJ1-5; D is unclear. V shed 6 bases and J shed 9 bases, with 15 bases lying between them. CDR1 LNHDA and CDR2 SQIVND come from the germline V gene (reference sequence). This CDR3 is 13 amino acids long. The CDR3: CASSRGDLWPQHF. The CDR3 DNA reads as TGTGCCAGTAGCCGCGGCGATTTATGGCCCCAGCATTTT.

CDR3 nucleotides: TGCAGCGTTGAAGACCCTAGCGGGAGGGCGCGGGAGCAGTACTTC. Protein sequence: CSVEDPSGRAREQYF. This sequence joins TRBV29-1 and TRBJ2-7; 12 nucleotides line up with TRBD2. After removal of 0 bases from V and 7 bases from J, the junction contained 7 bases not matched to a gene. The CDR3 has 15 residues. Germline loops: CDR1 SQVTM, CDR2 ANQGSEA.

This rearrangement joins TRBV18 to TRBJ2-6, with D possibly TRBD1 on 6 matching bases. V was clipped by 1 base and J by 2 bases, with 9 bases between them. There are 16 residues in the CDR3. Germline CDR1 and CDR2: KGHSH and LQKENI. The CDR3 protein is CASSPRQETGANVLTF. The CDR3 DNA reads TGTGCCAGCTCACCACGACAGGAAACTGGGGCCAACGTCCTGACTTTC.

The V call is TRBV21-1, the J call TRBJ2-4; the D call in the table, TRBD2, was not verified against the DNA. TRBV21-1 is deemed a pseudogene. The length of the CDR3 is 18 residues. CDR3 amino acids: CASSKIIRTSKAKNSQYF. The CDR3 nucleotides are TGTGCCAGCAGCAAGATAATTAGGACTAGTAAGGCCAAAAACAGTCAGTACTTC.

V is TRBV4-3 and J is TRBJ1-4; 7 positions match TRBD1. CDR1 and CDR2 from the germline V gene are LGHNA and YSLEER. J lost 8 bases, V lost 4 bases, and 4 bases had no gene match. The CDR3 totals 13 residues. The CDR3 spells CASSPGQPEKLFF. CDR3 DNA sequence: TGCGCCAGCAGCCCGGGACAGCCGGAAAAACTGTTTTTT.

V gene TRBV19 combines with J gene TRBJ1-2; D unclear. V was cut by 7 bases and J by 8 bases, with 23 bases left in between. CDR1 is LNHDA, CDR2 SQIVND, per germline (reference sequence). CDR3 length: 15 residues. CDR3 residues: CASTPRVAPQRGYTF. Written as DNA, the CDR3 is TGTGCCAGTACCCCAAGGGTTGCTCCACAGCGGGGCTACACCTTC.